This TCR beta chain was documented in a study of blood T cell repertoires in COVID-19 (dated by TCRdb to the early 2020s). General notes on the study: Samples from collaborators originated in the United States, Italy and Spain and spanned both the acute and convalescent phases of COVID-19. The samples were drawn from the first 160 participants of the ongoing ImmuneRACE study and from over 950 subjects provided by 6 global collaborators. The repertoires were released in a freely available public database meant as a resource for research on the immune response to SARS-CoV-2. The prospective study material was composed of cDNA or gDNA derived from T cells, B-cell-depleted T cells, or PBMCs. The dataset comprised deeply sampled blood TCRbeta repertoires from subjects exposed to, actively infected with, or recovered from COVID-19. Nearly every sample came with metadata listing a de-identified subject ID, COVID-19 status, age in years and sex. Where available, HLA class I and class II types were taken from metadata supplied by the sample provider and were not determined by assay-based typing.

Deletion took 7 bases off V and 6 bases off J, with a span of 12 bases between the germline ends. The CDR3, cysteine through phenylalanine, is 12 amino acids long. Only the CDR3 part of the read is kept: 36 bases, read in frame from the first base. CDR1 is given as LNHDA and CDR2 as SQIVND, both from the germline V gene (reference sequence). Results the study describes overall, beyond this receptor: The amount of clinical and demographic metadata varied by source and participant and was provided uncurated.

Note on this clone: Its antigen is not yet known. No qualities accompany the bases; no much larger clone lies one base away.

TCRbeta CDR3 regions were amplified from genomic DNA using the immunoSEQ Assay, a bias-controlled multiplex PCR. On the study's bioinformatics: The number of nucleated cells in each sample was estimated by amplification of reference gene primers within the assay. Sequence reads were collapsed and filtered to measure the absolute abundance of every unique TCRbeta CDR3 rearrangement. For each sample, productive Simpson clonality was calculated by taking the square root of Simpson's diversity index across productive rearrangements. As stored in TCRdb, this immuneACCESS dataset retains in-frame rearrangements with V and J assigned. A fraction of the clones does not appear; measured against another copy, unresolved V genes explain less than half of the discrepancy, and the remainder lacks a known reason. That table is the source of V, J and clone size, and D and trimming were worked out from the DNA. This sample holds 100,000 to 150,000 clones; more than 75% were observed only once. The leading ten clones occupy roughly 7.6% of the sample.

Each collaborating institution followed its own protocols to collect whole blood in K2EDTA tubes. For TCRbeta analysis, collaborator samples were shipped as frozen whole blood, as isolated PBMCs, or as DNA extracted from either sample type. The sample comprised peripheral blood. The chain uses TRBV19 and TRBJ2-5; the D region possibly corresponds to TRBD1 (6 bases align). This clonotype was sampled from a man aged 45-65 years with acute or convalescent COVID-19. The base sequence is TGTGCCAGTATAGGCAGGGGTAAGACCCAGTACTTC. This sequence encodes CASIGRGKTQYF.